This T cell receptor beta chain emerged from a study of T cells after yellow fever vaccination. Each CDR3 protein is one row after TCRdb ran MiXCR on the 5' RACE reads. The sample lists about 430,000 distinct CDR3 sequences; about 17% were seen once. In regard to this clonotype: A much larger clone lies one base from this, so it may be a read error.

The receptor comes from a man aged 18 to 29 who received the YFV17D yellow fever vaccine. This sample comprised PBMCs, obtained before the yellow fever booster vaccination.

CDR3 amino acids: CSASSGNTEAFF. For the CDR3, the DNA is TGCAGTGCTAGTAGCGGGAACACTGAAGCTTTCTTT. The chain couples TRBV20-1 to TRBJ1-1, with D uncertain. Germline V gives CDR1 DFQATT, CDR2 SNEGSKA (reference sequence). The germline V and J ends were trimmed by 3 bases and 1 base, with 6 bases remaining between them. The CDR3 runs 12 residues.